The sequence of this T cell receptor beta chain was determined in a study of blood T cell repertoires in COVID-19. Cohorts were assigned according to the clinical history that participants reported. Cohort 3 recovered donors had two negative PCRs, clearance, or symptom resolution. In the authors' workflow: Researchers report that nucleated cell counts were estimated from reference gene primer amplification. Clones were read by immunoSEQ multiplex PCR, and TCRdb kept only the in-frame ones, dropping some. The DNA gave D and trimming, while V, J and clone size come from that table. The sample carries 490,000 or so clones, more than 85% recorded once. Trimming removed 5 bases from V and 6 bases from J; junction bases left unmatched: 2. This CDR3 spans 14 amino acids. CDR1 is LNHDA, CDR2 SQIVND, per germline (reference sequence).

The chain has TRBV19 and TRBJ1-5; 12 bases are a match to TRBD1. The sequencing sample was made of PBMCs or T cells enriched from blood (not recorded which). The source is an older woman who had recovered from COVID-19. This chain's CDR3 is CASSGDRGRQPQHF. The CDR3 DNA reads TGTGCCAGTAGTGGGGACAGGGGGCGTCAGCCCCAGCATTTT.